This T cell receptor beta chain comes out of a study of T cell responses to AZD1222 COVID-19 vaccine. V was clipped by 0 bases and J by 2 bases, with 16 bases between them. The CDR3 has 17 residues. From germline, CDR1 is SEHNR and CDR2 FQNEAQ (reference sequence). TCRdb's table, derived via immunoSEQ multiplex PCR, lists solely in-frame clones and lacks some. The sample has tens of thousands of clones, more than 70% seen once. The V call is TRBV7-9, the J call TRBJ2-5, with D perhaps matching TRBD1 (5 bases). Sequences were derived from peripheral blood, sampled on day 0 of AZD1222 vaccination. The TCR comes from an adult in good health. DNA for the CDR3: TGTGCCAGCAGCTTAGCGCGTGGGGTGACAGTTCAAGAGACCCAGTACTTC. This translates into CASSLARGVTVQETQYF.